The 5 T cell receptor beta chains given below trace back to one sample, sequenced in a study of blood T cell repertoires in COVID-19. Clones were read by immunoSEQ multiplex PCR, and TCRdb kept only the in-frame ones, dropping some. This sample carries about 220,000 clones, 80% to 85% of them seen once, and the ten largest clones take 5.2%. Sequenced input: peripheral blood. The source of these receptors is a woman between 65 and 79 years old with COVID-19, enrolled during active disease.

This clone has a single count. CDR3 coding DNA: TGCGCCAGCAGCTTACGACTAGCGGGAGTTGATGAGCAGTACTTC. Translated, it gives CASSLRLAGVDEQYF. This chain connects TRBV5-1 to TRBJ2-7, with 12 bases aligning to TRBD2. Germline V gives CDR1 SGHRS, CDR2 YFSETQ. Losses at the gene ends were 2 bases for V and 7 bases for J; bases not matched to a gene: 7. The length of the CDR3 is 15 residues.

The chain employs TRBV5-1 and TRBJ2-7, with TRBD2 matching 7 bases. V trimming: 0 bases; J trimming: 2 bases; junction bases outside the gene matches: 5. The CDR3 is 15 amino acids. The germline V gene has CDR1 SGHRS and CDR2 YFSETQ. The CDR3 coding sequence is TGCGCCAGCAGCTTGGAAGTGGGAGGGCCCTACGAGCAGTACTTC. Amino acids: CASSLEVGGPYEQYF.

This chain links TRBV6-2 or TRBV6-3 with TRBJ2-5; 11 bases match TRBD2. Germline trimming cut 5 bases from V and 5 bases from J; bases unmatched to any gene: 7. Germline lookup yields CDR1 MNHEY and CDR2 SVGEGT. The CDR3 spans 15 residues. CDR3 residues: CASSQTSGVWETQYF. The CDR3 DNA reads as TGTGCCAGCAGTCAGACTAGCGGGGTATGGGAGACCCAGTACTTC.

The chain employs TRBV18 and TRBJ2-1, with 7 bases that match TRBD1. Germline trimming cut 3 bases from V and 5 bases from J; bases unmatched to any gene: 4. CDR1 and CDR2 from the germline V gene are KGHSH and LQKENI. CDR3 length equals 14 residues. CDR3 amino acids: CASSPGQTNNEQFF. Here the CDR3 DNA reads TGTGCCAGCTCACCGGGACAGACGAACAATGAGCAGTTCTTC.

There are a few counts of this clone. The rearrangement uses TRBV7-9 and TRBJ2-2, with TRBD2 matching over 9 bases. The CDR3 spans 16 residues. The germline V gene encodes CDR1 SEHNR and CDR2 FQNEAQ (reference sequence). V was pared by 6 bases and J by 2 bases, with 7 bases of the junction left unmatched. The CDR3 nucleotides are TGTGCCAGCAGTTCCCAGACTAGCGGTAACACCGGGGAGCTGTTTTTT. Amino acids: CASSSQTSGNTGELFF. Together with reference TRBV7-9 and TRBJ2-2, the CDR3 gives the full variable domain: DTGVSQNPRHKITKRGQNVTFRCDPISEHNRLYWYRQTLGQGPEFLTYFQNEAQLEKSRLLSDRFSAERPKGSFSTLEIQRTEQGDSAMYLCASSSQTSGNTGELFFGEGSRLTVL.